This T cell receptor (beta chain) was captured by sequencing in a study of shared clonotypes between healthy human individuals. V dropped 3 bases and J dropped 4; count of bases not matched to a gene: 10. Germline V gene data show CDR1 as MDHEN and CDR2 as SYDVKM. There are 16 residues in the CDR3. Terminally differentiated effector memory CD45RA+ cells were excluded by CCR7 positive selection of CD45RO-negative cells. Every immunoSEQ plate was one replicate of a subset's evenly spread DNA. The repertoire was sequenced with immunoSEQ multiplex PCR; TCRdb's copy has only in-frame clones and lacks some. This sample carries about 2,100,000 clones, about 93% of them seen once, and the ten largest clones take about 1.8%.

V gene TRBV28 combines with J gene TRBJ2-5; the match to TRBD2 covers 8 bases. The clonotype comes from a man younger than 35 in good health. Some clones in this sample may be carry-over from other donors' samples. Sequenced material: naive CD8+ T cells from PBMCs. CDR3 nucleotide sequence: TGTGCCAGCAGTTTTGGCCCGGGAGGGCCAGGAGAGACCCAGTACTTC. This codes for CASSFGPGGPGETQYF.